A selection of T cell receptor beta chains follows, all from one sample in a study of cytotoxic CD8 clonotypes in ibrutinib-treated CLL. Repertoires were generated with immunoSEQ multiplex PCR, while TCRdb's copy carries only in-frame clones and drops some. Among 65,000 to 85,000 clones listed, around 78% were seen once. The sample consisted of PBMCs, taken after 24 months of ibrutinib treatment. Every receptor here comes from a human donor with chronic lymphocytic leukemia. Both conserved end residues are part of each CDR3. D genes are given only for firm matches. The size entry is marked missing in some rows and otherwise reads once, few, many or a size class.

j_call: TRBJ1-4
clone_size: .
v_call: TRBV6-5
d_call: .
cdr3_nt: TGTGCCAGCAGTCGTACAGGGTTTAAGGAAAAACTGTTTTTT
cdr3_aa: CASSRTGFKEKLFF

j_call: TRBJ1-1
clone_size: .
v_call: TRBV10-2
d_call: .
cdr3_nt: TGCGCCAGCAGCGATGACGGAGTCACTGAAGCTTTCTTT
cdr3_aa: CASSDDGVTEAFF

j_call: TRBJ2-5
clone_size: .
v_call: TRBV5-4
d_call: .
cdr3_nt: TGTGCCAGCAGCTTAAAGTCCAGGGGTCAAGAGACCCAGTACTTC
cdr3_aa: CASSLKSRGQETQYF

j_call: TRBJ2-1
clone_size: .
v_call: TRBV5-4
d_call: TRBD2
cdr3_nt: TGTGCCAGCAGCTTGAGGGCGGGAGCGTACAATGAGCAGTTCTTC
cdr3_aa: CASSLRAGAYNEQFF

j_call: TRBJ1-5
clone_size: .
v_call: TRBV5-6
d_call: .
cdr3_nt: TGTGCCAGCAGCTTGGGGCCGGCGCTTAATCAGCCCCAGCATTTT
cdr3_aa: CASSLGPALNQPQHF

j_call: TRBJ2-1
clone_size: .
v_call: TRBV13
d_call: TRBD1
cdr3_nt: TGTGCCAGCAGCTTAACAGGGGACAATGAGCAGTTCTTC
cdr3_aa: CASSLTGDNEQFF

j_call: TRBJ1-2
clone_size: few
v_call: TRBV2
d_call: .
cdr3_nt: TGTGCCAGCAGTGATTTACAGAACTATGGCTACACCTTC
cdr3_aa: CASSDLQNYGYTF

j_call: TRBJ2-3
clone_size: .
v_call: TRBV10-3
d_call: .
cdr3_nt: TGTGCCATCAGAGAACCTGGCACAGATACGCAGTATTTT
cdr3_aa: CAIREPGTDTQYF

j_call: TRBJ2-2
clone_size: .
v_call: TRBV9
d_call: .
cdr3_nt: TGTGCCAGCAGCGTAGGCCGGCGGGAAACCGGGGAGCTGTTTTTT
cdr3_aa: CASSVGRRETGELFF

j_call: TRBJ2-1
clone_size: .
v_call: TRBV4-3
d_call: .
cdr3_nt: TGCGCCAGCAGCCAAGCCGGACAGATCTTGGACAATGAGCAGTTCTTC
cdr3_aa: CASSQAGQILDNEQFF

j_call: TRBJ2-2
clone_size: .
v_call: TRBV9
d_call: .
cdr3_nt: TGTGCCAGCAGCGCGATGGGGGGGAACACCGGGGAGCTGTTTTTT
cdr3_aa: CASSAMGGNTGELFF

j_call: TRBJ2-7
clone_size: .
v_call: TRBV28
d_call: .
cdr3_nt: TGTGCCACCGGACCAGTAGCAGAGGCGGGAAAGGGATGGTCCTACGAGCAGTACTTC
cdr3_aa: CATGPVAEAGKGWSYEQYF

j_call: TRBJ1-5
clone_size: .
v_call: TRBV19
d_call: .
cdr3_nt: TGTGCCAGTAGTATAGAAGTTCGGTCCACCATGGATCAGCCCCAGCATTTT
cdr3_aa: CASSIEVRSTMDQPQHF

j_call: TRBJ1-1
clone_size: once
v_call: TRBV18
d_call: .
cdr3_nt: TGTGCCAGCTCGGCAGACAGGAACACTGAAGCTTTCTTT
cdr3_aa: CASSADRNTEAFF

j_call: TRBJ1-4
clone_size: .
v_call: TRBV6-5
d_call: .
cdr3_nt: TGTGCCAGCAGTCCCAGGCAGGGGCATGAAAAACTGTTTTTT
cdr3_aa: CASSPRQGHEKLFF

j_call: TRBJ2-5
clone_size: .
v_call: TRBV9
d_call: .
cdr3_nt: TGTGCCAGCAGCCCCCACCCCCCCAGTACTGCGGGGCAGTACCAAGAGACCCAGTACTTC
cdr3_aa: CASSPHPPSTAGQYQETQYF

j_call: TRBJ2-5
clone_size: .
v_call: TRBV7-3
d_call: TRBD2
cdr3_nt: TGTGCCAGCAGCTTAGGACTAGCCGGGACCCAATACTTC
cdr3_aa: CASSLGLAGTQYF

j_call: TRBJ2-2
clone_size: .
v_call: TRBV25-1
d_call: .
cdr3_nt: TGTGCCAGCAGTGGGCGGGCGAACACCGGGGAGCTGTTTTTT
cdr3_aa: CASSGRANTGELFF

j_call: TRBJ2-1
clone_size: .
v_call: TRBV7-6
d_call: .
cdr3_nt: TGTGCCAGCAGCTTAGCACTAGCTCTGGATGAGCAGTTCTTC
cdr3_aa: CASSLALALDEQFF

j_call: TRBJ2-7
clone_size: .
v_call: TRBV5-4
d_call: .
cdr3_nt: TGTGCCAGCAGTCACGGGGGGCAACCGAGTCACGAGCAGTACTTC
cdr3_aa: CASSHGGQPSHEQYF

j_call: TRBJ2-3
clone_size: .
v_call: TRBV5-1
d_call: TRBD2
cdr3_nt: TGCGCCAGCAGCCCGGGACTAGCGGGGGACACAGATACGCAGTATTTT
cdr3_aa: CASSPGLAGDTDTQYF

j_call: TRBJ2-7
clone_size: .
v_call: TRBV7-8
d_call: .
cdr3_nt: TGTGCCAGCAGCTTAGGAGGGAATTACGAGCAGTACTTC
cdr3_aa: CASSLGGNYEQYF

j_call: TRBJ2-1
clone_size: .
v_call: TRBV10-3
d_call: TRBD2
cdr3_nt: TGTGCCATCAGTGAGTCTGCTAGCGGCAATGAGCAGTTCTTC
cdr3_aa: CAISESASGNEQFF

j_call: TRBJ2-5
clone_size: .
v_call: TRBV19
d_call: TRBD1
cdr3_nt: TGTGCCAGTAGTACCGGGACAGGGGGGGAGACCCAGTACTTC
cdr3_aa: CASSTGTGGETQYF

j_call: TRBJ2-1
clone_size: .
v_call: TRBV13
d_call: .
cdr3_nt: TGTGCCAGCAGCTTAGGCCGAGCGGATGGGTTCTTC
cdr3_aa: CASSLGRADGFF

j_call: TRBJ1-2
clone_size: .
v_call: TRBV18
d_call: TRBD1
cdr3_nt: TGTGCCAGCTCACTGGACGTCGACAGGGGACGTCGGGGCTACACCTTC
cdr3_aa: CASSLDVDRGRRGYTF

j_call: TRBJ1-1
clone_size: once
v_call: TRBV5-6
d_call: .
cdr3_nt: TGTGCCAGCAGCTTGGCCAGGGGAAACACTGAAGCTTTCTTT
cdr3_aa: CASSLARGNTEAFF

j_call: TRBJ1-2
clone_size: .
v_call: TRBV7-6
d_call: .
cdr3_nt: TGTGCCAGCAGCTTCATAAGTGAATCTCGAAAGTATGGCTACACCTTC
cdr3_aa: CASSFISESRKYGYTF

j_call: TRBJ2-5
clone_size: .
v_call: TRBV5-8
d_call: TRBD2
cdr3_nt: TGTGCCAGCAGACCAGCGGGAGGACGGGAGACCCAGTACTTC
cdr3_aa: CASRPAGGRETQYF

j_call: TRBJ2-1
clone_size: few
v_call: TRBV2
d_call: .
cdr3_nt: TGTGCCAGCAGTGAACAGGGTCCTACCAATGAGCAGTTCTTC
cdr3_aa: CASSEQGPTNEQFF

j_call: TRBJ2-2
clone_size: once
v_call: TRBV9
d_call: .
cdr3_nt: TGTGCCAGCAGCGCTCGAGATACCGGGGAGCTGTTTTTT
cdr3_aa: CASSARDTGELFF

j_call: TRBJ2-3
clone_size: once
v_call: TRBV5-4
d_call: .
cdr3_nt: TGTGCCAGCTCTAATTTGGCGGGACAACGACTAGATACGCAGTATTTT
cdr3_aa: CASSNLAGQRLDTQYF

j_call: TRBJ2-7
clone_size: .
v_call: TRBV28
d_call: .
cdr3_nt: TGTGCCAGCAGTTTACTTACGGGGGAGCAGTACTTC
cdr3_aa: CASSLLTGEQYF

j_call: TRBJ1-1
clone_size: .
v_call: TRBV5-1
d_call: .
cdr3_nt: TGCGCCAGCAGCTTGCAGGGATCGGGAAACACTGAAGCTTTCTTT
cdr3_aa: CASSLQGSGNTEAFF

j_call: TRBJ1-5
clone_size: .
v_call: TRBV5-1
d_call: TRBD1
cdr3_nt: TGCGCCAGCAGCGAGGGGGCTCATCAGCCCCAGCATTTT
cdr3_aa: CASSEGAHQPQHF

j_call: TRBJ2-5
clone_size: once
v_call: TRBV10-3
d_call: .
cdr3_nt: TGTGCCATCAGTGAGTCCACTAGGCTAGTGGAGACCCAGTACTTC
cdr3_aa: CAISESTRLVETQYF

j_call: TRBJ2-2
clone_size: .
v_call: TRBV5-1
d_call: .
cdr3_nt: TGCGCCAGCAGCTTGATTGCAGGTACAAACACCGGGGAGCTGTTTTTT
cdr3_aa: CASSLIAGTNTGELFF

j_call: TRBJ2-1
clone_size: .
v_call: TRBV28
d_call: .
cdr3_nt: TGTGCCAGCAGTTTACGTATTTCCTACAATGAGCAGTTCTTC
cdr3_aa: CASSLRISYNEQFF

j_call: TRBJ2-3
clone_size: .
v_call: TRBV13
d_call: .
cdr3_nt: TGTGCCAGCAGCTTAAGTCTCGCAGCCCTGGCGGATACGCAGTATTTT
cdr3_aa: CASSLSLAALADTQYF

j_call: TRBJ2-3
clone_size: .
v_call: TRBV23-1
d_call: TRBD2
cdr3_nt: TGCGCCAGCAGAACGAAGCCTTCGGGACTAGCGGGACGTTTGCCAGATACGCAGTATTTT
cdr3_aa: CASRTKPSGLAGRLPDTQYF

j_call: TRBJ2-1
clone_size: .
v_call: TRBV7-2
d_call: TRBD1
cdr3_nt: TGTGCCAGCAGCTTAGGGTCAGGGGGCTACAATGAGCAGTTCTTC
cdr3_aa: CASSLGSGGYNEQFF